These 26 T cell receptor beta chains came from one sample sequenced in a study of response to subunit inactivated influenza vaccine. Each CDR3 protein is one row after TCRdb ran MiXCR on the RT-PCR reads. The sample lists hundreds of thousands of distinct CDR3 sequences; approximately 14% were seen once. The sequences come from PBMCs from blood, collected less than 13 days after vaccination. These TCRs come from a man aged 50 or older who received an inactivated influenza vaccine.

V gene TRBV6-2 or TRBV6-3 combines with J gene TRBJ2-7; TRBD2 matches at 13 bases. The CDR3 runs to 16 residues. In germline, CDR1 is MNHEY, CDR2 SVGEGT. The V gene end was trimmed by 4 bases and the J gene end by 4 bases; junction bases not matched to a gene: 7. DNA of the CDR3: TGTGCCAGCAGTTTTTCAAGGACTAGCGGGAGTTACGAGCAGTACTTC. This codes for CASSFSRTSGSYEQYF.

As to this clonotype: A junction end diverges from the germline sequence, so it may reflect a read error. The chain uses TRBV29-1 and TRBJ2-6; D tentatively fits TRBD1 or TRBD2 (6 bases each). The CDR3 runs 14 residues. Germline values: CDR1 SQVTM, CDR2 ANQGSEA. CDR3 loop: CSVEGGSGANVLTF. The CDR3 bases are TGCAGCGTGGAAGGGGGGTCTGGGGCCAACGTCCTGACTTTC. The whole variable domain, remainder taken from reference TRBV29-1 and TRBJ2-6, is SAVISQKPSRDICQRGTSLTIQCQVDSQVTMMFWYRQQPGQSLTLIATANQGSEATYESGFVIDKFPISRPNLTFSTLTVSNMSPEDSSIYLCSVEGGSGANVLTFGAGSRLTVL.

At least ten counts were recorded for this clonotype. The chain recombines TRBV4-1 with TRBJ2-7, with D possibly matching TRBD2 (5 bases). Germline CDR1 is MGHRA and CDR2 is YSYEKL. There are 14 residues in the CDR3. Trimming pared 1 base from V and 4 bases from J, leaving 11 bases between. The CDR3 reads CASSQAPGLYEQYF. The CDR3 bases are TGCGCCAGCAGCCAAGCTCCGGGGTTGTACGAGCAGTACTTC.

This clonotype was seen more than once but under ten times. V is TRBV10-3 and J is TRBJ2-1, with 7 bases matching TRBD1. The CDR3 loop spans 13 amino acids. J was trimmed by 1 base and V by 6 bases; bases with no gene match: 0. In germline, CDR1 is ENHRY, CDR2 SYGVKD. CDR3 protein: CAIRDRSYNEQFF. Written as DNA, the CDR3 is TGTGCCATCAGGGACAGGTCCTACAATGAGCAGTTCTTC.

This clonotype appeared a few times. This chain joins TRBV18 and TRBJ1-4; the D is unclear. CDR3 length: 16 residues. The germline gives CDR1 KGHSH, CDR2 LQKENI. Trimming took off 2 bases at V and 3 bases at J, with 13 bases between the two ends. Here the CDR3 reads CASSPEQAQANEKLFF. The DNA of the CDR3 is TGTGCCAGCTCACCAGAGCAGGCCCAGGCTAATGAAAAACTGTTTTTT.

This clonotype was counted at least ten times. The chain combines TRBV6-1 with TRBJ2-3, with TRBD2 identical over 15 bases. CDR3 size: 14 residues. V gave up 8 bases and J gave up 6 bases; unmatched junction bases: 3. CDR1 and CDR2 from the germline V gene are MNHNS and SASEGT. The CDR3 here is CASSGTSGRDTQYF. The DNA for the CDR3 is TGTGCCAGCTCCGGGACTAGCGGGAGGGATACGCAGTATTTT.

In the case of this clonotype: One end of the junction does not line up with germline, which may come from a read error. The V gene is TRBV9, the J gene TRBJ2-1; 9 bases are shared with TRBD1. CDR3 length: 15 amino acids. Germline V gives CDR1 SGDLS, CDR2 YYNGEE. The CDR3 bases are TGTGTCAGCAGCGGACAGGGGACCTCCTACAATGAGCAGTTCTTC. This translates into CVSSGQGTSYNEQFF.

V gene TRBV19 combines with J gene TRBJ2-3; no clear D gene. This CDR3 region has 15 residues. CDR1 is LNHDA, CDR2 SQIVND, per germline (reference sequence). V gave up 3 bases and J gave up 2 bases, with 12 bases separating them. The CDR3: CASSIRVGNTDTQYF. CDR3 bases: TGTGCCAGTAGTATTCGAGTGGGGAACACAGATACGCAGTATTTT.

This clonotype was counted only a few times. This sequence joins TRBV6-1 and TRBJ1-2; 10 bases line up with TRBD1. V was clipped by 5 bases and J by 2 bases; unmatched bases: 2. The CDR3 has 14 residues. Germline-derived CDR1 and CDR2 are MNHNS and SASEGT. The CDR3 sequence: CASSRQGANYGYTF. For the CDR3, the DNA is TGTGCCAGCAGTCGACAGGGGGCGAACTATGGCTACACCTTC.

This clonotype was picked up a small number of times. The chain is built from TRBV15 and TRBJ2-1; the match to TRBD2 covers 13 bases. Trimming at V came to 1 base and at J to 9 bases, leaving 9 bases not matched to a gene. This CDR3 region has 17 residues. CDR1 and CDR2 (germline): LNHNV, YYDKDF (reference sequence). The DNA for the CDR3 is TGTGCCACCAGCAGAGGCGGGACTAGCGGGAACTGGGGTGAGCAGTTCTTC. It is translated as CATSRGGTSGNWGEQFF.

This clonotype was detected only a few times. The V and J genes are TRBV20-1 and TRBJ2-7; weak D call: TRBD2 (6 bases). The CDR3 has 12 amino acids. Trimming cost V 5 bases and J 3 bases, with 11 bases left between them. Germline V gene data show CDR1 as DFQATT and CDR2 as SNEGSKA (reference sequence). As DNA, the CDR3 is TGCAGTGCTGGTCTAGCGAACTACGAGCAGTACTTC. Amino acids: CSAGLANYEQYF.

This clonotype appeared a few times. V usage is TRBV9 and J usage is TRBJ1-3; D possibly corresponds to TRBD1 (5 bases). In germline, CDR1 is SGDLS, CDR2 YYNGEE. The CDR3 runs 14 residues. V shed 1 base and J shed 4 bases, with 9 bases lying between them. CDR3: CASSVLGTGNTIYF. The CDR3, as DNA: TGTGCCAGCAGCGTACTAGGGACCGGAAACACCATATATTTT.

The V and J genes are TRBV28 and TRBJ2-3; D not resolved. The CDR3 spans 14 residues. The germline gives CDR1 MDHEN, CDR2 SYDVKM. V lost 6 bases and J lost 0, with 10 bases in between. CDR3 DNA sequence: TGTGCCAGCAGGGCTTCGTTGAGCACAGATACGCAGTATTTT. It yields the protein CASRASLSTDTQYF.

The chain employs TRBV5-1 and TRBJ2-1; D possibly corresponds to TRBD1 (6 bases). The V and J ends lost 6 bases and 4 bases respectively, with 11 bases between them. This CDR3 region has 13 residues. CDR1 is SGHRS, CDR2 YFSETQ, per germline. The CDR3 here is CASNSRGYNEQFF. The CDR3 DNA reads as TGCGCCAGCAATAGCAGGGGTTACAATGAGCAGTTCTTC.

This clonotype was observed a few times. The chain employs TRBV12-3 or TRBV12-4 and TRBJ2-7; perhaps TRBD1 as D (6 bases). The V gene lost 4 bases and the J gene lost 1 base, with 11 bases spanning the gap. The CDR3 sequence is 14 residues long. CDR3: CASSSRGTSYEQYF. CDR3 in DNA: TGTGCCAGCAGTTCTCGAGGGACATCCTACGAGCAGTACTTC.

This clonotype showed up just a few times. V gene TRBV4-2 combines with J gene TRBJ2-1; 9 bases agree with TRBD1. The V segment lost 0 bases and the J segment 3 bases; nucleotides outside the gene matches: 3. This CDR3 is built from 16 residues. Germline V lookup: CDR1 LGHNA, CDR2 YNFKEQ. The CDR3 here is CASSQDQTGGYNEQFF. The CDR3 DNA reads TGTGCCAGCAGCCAAGATCAGACAGGGGGCTACAATGAGCAGTTCTTC.

This clonotype was observed at least ten times. The chain carries TRBV7-3 and TRBJ2-1; possible D gene TRBD1, 6 bases. Between the trimmed V and J ends, which lost 5 bases and 8 bases, there was a span of 19 bases. The CDR3 spans 15 residues. Germline assignment: CDR1 SGHTA and CDR2 FQGTGA. The CDR3 here is CASSLTGSKSDEQFF. Written as DNA, the CDR3 is TGTGCCAGCAGCCTCACAGGGTCAAAGAGCGATGAGCAGTTCTTC.

There are a few counts of this clonotype. V is TRBV6-2 or TRBV6-3 and J is TRBJ2-5, with D maybe TRBD1 (6 bases). There are 12 residues in the CDR3. The V gene lost 7 bases and the J gene lost 4 bases, with 10 bases spanning the gap. Germline V lookup: CDR1 MNHEY, CDR2 SVGEGT. The CDR3 loop reads CASKGVGETQYF. In DNA form, the CDR3 reads TGTGCCAGCAAGGGGGTTGGAGAGACCCAGTACTTC.

This clonotype was observed a handful of times. The chain recombines TRBV9 with TRBJ2-7, with TRBD2 matching over 10 bases. V gave up 3 bases and J gave up 0 bases; unmatched junction bases: 9. CDR1 is SGDLS and CDR2 is YYNGEE in the germline V gene. This CDR3 has 17 residues. Written as DNA, the CDR3 is TGTGCCAGCAGCGCCTCCGGGACTAGCGATTCCTCCTACGAGCAGTACTTC. Protein product: CASSASGTSDSSYEQYF.

This clonotype was found a few times. V is TRBV7-2 and J is TRBJ2-7; possible D gene TRBD1, 5 bases. With 4 bases removed from V and 5 bases from J, the gap between germline ends came to 12 bases. The CDR3 totals 13 residues. CDR1 and CDR2 (germline): SGHTA, FQGNSA. The CDR3 is CASSSTQGNEQYF. The CDR3 DNA follows: TGTGCCAGCAGCTCCACCCAGGGTAACGAGCAGTACTTC.

The genes are TRBV7-9 and TRBJ2-2, with D hard to call. The V gene lost 4 bases and the J gene lost 6 bases, with 9 bases spanning the gap. CDR1 is SEHNR, CDR2 FQNEAQ, per germline (reference sequence). This CDR3 has 13 residues. The CDR3 protein is CASSSRHPGELFF. The CDR3 DNA is TGTGCCAGCAGCTCTCGACACCCCGGGGAGCTGTTTTTT.

V and J are TRBV6-2 or TRBV6-3 and TRBJ2-4; the match to TRBD1 covers 9 bases. With 2 bases clipped from V and 7 bases from J, the junction kept 6 bases outside the gene matches. The CDR3 extends over 15 amino acids. Germline values: CDR1 MNHEY, CDR2 SVGEGT. The chain's CDR3 is CASSYPTGGENIQYF. As DNA, the CDR3 is TGTGCCAGCAGTTACCCCACAGGGGGCGAGAACATTCAGTACTTC.

The chain employs TRBV4-3 and TRBJ2-7; TRBD1 is a possible D gene (6 bases). This CDR3 spans 16 amino acids. The germline V gene has CDR1 LGHNA and CDR2 YSLEER. V dropped 4 bases and J dropped 0 bases, with 16 bases sitting between them. The CDR3 here is CASSRSIKGDSYEQYF. CDR3 nucleotide sequence: TGCGCCAGCAGCCGATCCATTAAGGGGGACTCCTACGAGCAGTACTTC.

This clonotype was recorded a few times. V gene TRBV7-2 combines with J gene TRBJ2-1, with 8 positions matching TRBD2. Germline lookup yields CDR1 SGHTA and CDR2 FQGNSA. The CDR3 spans 15 residues. Trimming at V came to 0 bases and at J to 7 bases, leaving 5 bases not matched to a gene. The CDR3 DNA reads as TGTGCCAGCAGCTTAGCGCGGGAGGCGTGGAATGAGCAGTTCTTC. It codes for CASSLAREAWNEQFF.

This clonotype has more than one count but fewer than ten. V gene TRBV7-2 combines with J gene TRBJ2-5, with D hard to call. From germline, CDR1 is SGHTA and CDR2 FQGNSA. The CDR3 length is 14 residues. V was trimmed by 5 bases and J by 0 bases, leaving 10 bases between them. CDR3 nucleotides: TGTGCCAGCAGCGTCTCCCAGTACCAAGAGACCCAGTACTTC. This translates into CASSVSQYQETQYF.

The genes are TRBV6-2 or TRBV6-3 and TRBJ2-7, with 11 bases matching TRBD1. The germline V gene encodes CDR1 MNHEY and CDR2 SVGEGT. This CDR3 has 17 residues. The ends lost 2 bases at V and 3 bases at J; junction bases unmatched: 9. The chain's CDR3 is CASSYTTPGQGDYEQYF. The CDR3 DNA follows: TGTGCCAGCAGTTACACCACCCCGGGACAGGGGGACTACGAGCAGTACTTC.